The rows below give T cell receptor beta chains drawn from one sample of a study of OX40 agonist ivuxolimab in advanced cancers. Generated by immunoSEQ multiplex PCR, the TCRdb table keeps only in-frame clones and is missing some. Of 59,000 or so clones listed, approximately 80% are singletons. This material consisted of CD4+ or CD8+ T cells sorted from blood, taken in a trial of the OX40 agonist ivuxolimab. Receptors originate from an adult with an advanced solid tumor such as melanoma, head and neck, liver or kidney cancer. Both conserved end residues are part of each CDR3. D genes are given only for firm matches. For some rows the clone size is stated as once, few or many, or as a class when expanded; others skip it.

J | V | size | D | DNA | CDR3
TRBJ2-7 | TRBV5-4 | NA | TRBD2 | TGTGCCAGCAGCCCTGGGACTAGCGGGCCCCACGAGCAGTACTTC | CASSPGTSGPHEQYF
TRBJ1-6 | TRBV5-1 | NA | NA | TGCGCCAGCAGCCCGGACGGGAACAGTAGGAATTCACCCCTCCACTTT | CASSPDGNSRNSPLHF
TRBJ2-3 | TRBV28 | NA | TRBD2 | TGTGCCAGCAGTCAACCTAGCGGGTATACGCAGTATTTT | CASSQPSGYTQYF
TRBJ1-2 | TRBV19 | NA | TRBD1 | TGTGCCAGTAGCCATTTAGGGACGACAGGGAGGGATGGCTACACCTTC | CASSHLGTTGRDGYTF
TRBJ1-1 | TRBV5-6 | few | NA | TGTGCCAGCAGCTTGGGACAGAGCAACACTGAAGCTTTCTTT | CASSLGQSNTEAFF
TRBJ1-5 | TRBV19 | NA | NA | TGTGCCAGTACCCAGGGAGACCAGCAGCCCCAGCATTTT | CASTQGDQQPQHF
TRBJ1-1 | TRBV29-1 | NA | TRBD1 | TGCAGCGTTCCCGGGACAGGGAGATCTGAAGCTTTCTTT | CSVPGTGRSEAFF
TRBJ2-7 | TRBV7-9 | NA | NA | TGTGCCAGCAGCCGGGACTTCTACGAGCAGTACTTC | CASSRDFYEQYF
TRBJ2-7 | TRBV2 | NA | NA | TGTGCCAGCAGTGCCCCGCTTCTTTACGAGCAGTACTTC | CASSAPLLYEQYF
TRBJ2-2 | TRBV9 | NA | NA | TGTGCCAGCAGAGGGGCCCAGGGTTTAGCGAACACCGGGGAGCTGTTTTTT | CASRGAQGLANTGELFF
TRBJ2-5 | TRBV5-1 | many | NA | TGCGCCAGCAGCTTGGCCGGAACAGGGTTTCAAGAGACCCAGTACTTC | CASSLAGTGFQETQYF
TRBJ1-2 | TRBV6-1 | NA | TRBD1 | TGTGCCAGCAGTGGCAGGGGGGACTATGGCTACACCTTC | CASSGRGDYGYTF
TRBJ1-1 | TRBV19 | NA | NA | TGTGCCAGTAGTATTCAGGGCGTGAACACTGAAGCTTTCTTT | CASSIQGVNTEAFF
TRBJ2-1 | TRBV9 | NA | NA | TGTGCCAGCAGCGTAGAACCGGAGGGTCCCTACAATGAGCAGTTCTTC | CASSVEPEGPYNEQFF
TRBJ2-3 | TRBV5-6 | NA | NA | TGTGCCAGCAGCTCACAGGGTGGCACAGATACGCAGTATTTT | CASSSQGGTDTQYF
TRBJ2-7 | TRBV10-2 | NA | NA | TGCGCCAGCAGTGAGTGGGGGGCCCTCGGGGACGAGCAGTACTTC | CASSEWGALGDEQYF
TRBJ1-1 | TRBV7-4 | NA | TRBD1 | TGTGCCAGCAGCTTAGGGACAGGGGGGCTCAGGGGAGCTTTCTTT | CASSLGTGGLRGAFF
TRBJ2-3 | TRBV7-9 | NA | NA | TGTGCCAGCAGCGCTCCCGGGGTGCGGGATGATACGCAGTATTTT | CASSAPGVRDDTQYF
TRBJ2-5 | TRBV27 | NA | NA | TGTGCCAGCAGGGGCAACAGGGGAGGGGACTGGGAGACCCAGTACTTC | CASRGNRGGDWETQYF
TRBJ1-6 | TRBV7-9 | NA | NA | TGTGCCAGCAGCTCTTCTGGGGCAGGGGTCTCACCCCTCCACTTT | CASSSSGAGVSPLHF
TRBJ1-2 | TRBV28 | NA | NA | TGTGCCAGCAGGTCACAGGGTAGCAACTATGGCTACACCTTC | CASRSQGSNYGYTF
TRBJ2-3 | TRBV7-9 | NA | NA | TGTGCCAGCTCCTCCCGAGGACCAGATACGCAGTATTTT | CASSSRGPDTQYF
TRBJ2-2 | TRBV19 | NA | NA | TGTGCCAGTAGTACGGGGTTCCCCGGGGAGCTGTTTTTT | CASSTGFPGELFF
TRBJ1-2 | TRBV6-5 | NA | NA | TGTGCCAGCAGCCCGACGGGGGTATATGGCTACACCTTC | CASSPTGVYGYTF
TRBJ1-5 | TRBV7-3 | NA | TRBD1 | TGTGCCAGCAGCTTCTTGGGCAGGGGGCGCAAGCCCCAGCATTTT | CASSFLGRGRKPQHF
TRBJ2-2 | TRBV7-2 | NA | TRBD2 | TGTGCCAGCAGCTTAGGCGGGGGGGCCGTCGGGGAGCTGTTTTTT | CASSLGGGAVGELFF
TRBJ2-7 | TRBV6-1 | NA | NA | TGTGCCAGCACAGTGGCCCGACAGGCTACCTACGAGCAGTACTTC | CASTVARQATYEQYF
TRBJ2-1 | TRBV4-3 | NA | NA | TGCGCCAGCAGCCATCTACAGGGCTACAATGAGCAGTTCTTC | CASSHLQGYNEQFF
TRBJ2-7 | TRBV18 | few | TRBD2 | TGTGCCAGCTCACCCGGGACTAGTCGTCGCGAGCAGTACTTC | CASSPGTSRREQYF
TRBJ1-6 | TRBV6-5 | NA | NA | TGTGCCAGCAGTTACTCGAACGTTCCCAATTCACCCCTCCACTTT | CASSYSNVPNSPLHF
TRBJ2-7 | TRBV18 | NA | NA | TGTGCCAGCTCACTAGAAACTAGCAAAAGCTCCTACGAGCAGTACTTC | CASSLETSKSSYEQYF
TRBJ2-7 | TRBV7-6 | NA | NA | TGTGCCAGCAGCTTAGAGCACGAGCAGTACTTC | CASSLEHEQYF
TRBJ1-4 | TRBV5-4 | NA | NA | TGTGCCAGCAGCTTGGATATACGGAGCAAACTGTTTTTT | CASSLDIRSKLFF
TRBJ2-1 | TRBV10-2 | NA | NA | TGCGCCAGCAGTGAGTCTCGGGGACTCTCCGGGACCAATTACAATGAGCAGTTCTTC | CASSESRGLSGTNYNEQFF
TRBJ2-2 | TRBV30 | NA | TRBD1 | TGTGCCCGGGGGGGACAGGGGGCCACCTGGGGGACCGGGGAGCTGTTTTTT | CARGGQGATWGTGELFF
TRBJ2-7 | TRBV5-4 | NA | NA | TGTGCCAGCAGCCAAATGAACAGGGACGAGCAGTACTTC | CASSQMNRDEQYF
TRBJ2-1 | TRBV19 | NA | NA | TGTGCCAGTAGTATAGCTATGAAGGGTGGCAATGAGCAGTTCTTC | CASSIAMKGGNEQFF
TRBJ2-7 | TRBV10-3 | NA | NA | TGTGCCATCAGCGACAGTAACCCCTACGAGCAGTACTTC | CAISDSNPYEQYF
TRBJ1-1 | TRBV11-2 | NA | NA | TGTGCCAGCAGTGTTGACGGTGGCAGGACTGAAGCTTTCTTT | CASSVDGGRTEAFF
TRBJ1-1 | TRBV7-3 | NA | NA | TGTGCCAGCAGCCGTAACAGGAACACTGAAGCTTTCTTT | CASSRNRNTEAFF
TRBJ1-5 | TRBV7-2 | NA | NA | TGTGCCAGCAGCTTAGGCGGGGACCCAAATCAGCCCCAGCATTTT | CASSLGGDPNQPQHF